This TCR beta chain stems from a study of T cells after yellow fever vaccination. This clonotype came up a few times. The antigen is unknown. The V end lost 1 base, the J end lost 6 bases, and 8 bases lay between the germline ends. The CDR3 is 13 amino acids. Germline assignment: CDR1 LGHDT and CDR2 YNNKEL (reference sequence). Whole-study results and caveats: CD4 and CD8 compartments shared a small share of clonotypes. Peak timing came faster in the weaker secondary response, day 5 versus 15.

One entry per CDR3 protein, called by TCRdb with MiXCR from the 5' RACE reads. The table has 350,000 to 450,000 distinct CDR3 sequences, 6% to 8% seen once. The origin of this receptor is a man aged 30-40 years who received the YFV17D yellow fever vaccine. The chain combines TRBV3-1 with TRBJ2-3; D is unclear. The sample was PBMCs, taken 5 days after the yellow fever booster vaccination. DNA of the CDR3: TGTGCCAGCAGCCAAGTTCTTCAGGATACGCAGTATTTT. Amino acids: CASSQVLQDTQYF.